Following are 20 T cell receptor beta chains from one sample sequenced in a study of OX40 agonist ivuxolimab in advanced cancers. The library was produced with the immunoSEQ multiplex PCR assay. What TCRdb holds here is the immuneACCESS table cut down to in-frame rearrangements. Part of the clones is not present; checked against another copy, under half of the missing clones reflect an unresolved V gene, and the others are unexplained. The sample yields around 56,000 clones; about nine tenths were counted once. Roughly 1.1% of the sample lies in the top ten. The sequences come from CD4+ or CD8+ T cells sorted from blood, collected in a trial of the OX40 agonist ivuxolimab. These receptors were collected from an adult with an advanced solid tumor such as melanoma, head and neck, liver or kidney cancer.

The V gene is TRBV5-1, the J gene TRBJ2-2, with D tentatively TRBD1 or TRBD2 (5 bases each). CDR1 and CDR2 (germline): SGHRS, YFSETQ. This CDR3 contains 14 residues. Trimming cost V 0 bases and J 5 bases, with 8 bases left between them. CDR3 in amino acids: CASSLVEGTGELFF. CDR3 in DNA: TGCGCCAGCAGCTTGGTCGAGGGGACCGGGGAGCTGTTTTTT.

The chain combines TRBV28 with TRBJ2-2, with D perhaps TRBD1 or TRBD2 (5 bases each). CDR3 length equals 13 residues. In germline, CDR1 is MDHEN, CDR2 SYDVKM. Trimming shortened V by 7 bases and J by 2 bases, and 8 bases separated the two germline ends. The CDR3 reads CASIGGNTGELFF. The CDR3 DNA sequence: TGTGCCAGCATTGGGGGAAACACCGGGGAGCTGTTTTTT.

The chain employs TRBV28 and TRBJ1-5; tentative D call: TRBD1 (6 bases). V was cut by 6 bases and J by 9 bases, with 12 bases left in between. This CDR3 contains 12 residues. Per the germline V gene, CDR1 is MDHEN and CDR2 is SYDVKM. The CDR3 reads CASSTGYWPQHF. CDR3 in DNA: TGTGCCAGCAGCACAGGGTACTGGCCCCAGCATTTT.

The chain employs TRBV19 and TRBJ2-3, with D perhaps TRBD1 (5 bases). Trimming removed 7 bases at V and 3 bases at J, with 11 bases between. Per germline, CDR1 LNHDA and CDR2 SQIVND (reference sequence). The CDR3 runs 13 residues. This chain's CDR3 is CASTTGRTDTQYF. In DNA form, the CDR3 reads TGTGCCAGTACTACAGGACGGACAGATACGCAGTATTTT.

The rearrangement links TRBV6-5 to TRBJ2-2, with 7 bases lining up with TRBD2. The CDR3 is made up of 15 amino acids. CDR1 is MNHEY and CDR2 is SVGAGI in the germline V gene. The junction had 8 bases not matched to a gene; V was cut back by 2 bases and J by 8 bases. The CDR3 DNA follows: TGTGCCAGCAGTTACGTTGCGGGAGTTGGGGGGGAGCTGTTTTTT. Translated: CASSYVAGVGGELFF.

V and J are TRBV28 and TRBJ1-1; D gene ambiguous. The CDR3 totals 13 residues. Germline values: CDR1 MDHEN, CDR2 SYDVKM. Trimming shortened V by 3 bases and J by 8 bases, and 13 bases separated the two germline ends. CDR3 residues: CASSFFGLTEAFF. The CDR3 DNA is TGTGCCAGCAGTTTTTTTGGACTGACAGAAGCTTTCTTT.

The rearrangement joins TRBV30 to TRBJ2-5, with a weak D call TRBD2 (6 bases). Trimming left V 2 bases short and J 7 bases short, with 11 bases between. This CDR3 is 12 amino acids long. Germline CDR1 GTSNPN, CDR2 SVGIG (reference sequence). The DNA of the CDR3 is TGTGCCTGGAGTCCGACAGCGGGGACCCAGTACTTC. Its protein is CAWSPTAGTQYF.

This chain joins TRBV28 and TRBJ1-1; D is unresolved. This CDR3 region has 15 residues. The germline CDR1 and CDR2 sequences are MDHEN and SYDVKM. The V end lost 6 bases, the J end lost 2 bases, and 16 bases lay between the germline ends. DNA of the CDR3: TGTGCCAGCAGCCCGCACTCCGGGTCTAACACTGAAGCTTTCTTT. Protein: CASSPHSGSNTEAFF.

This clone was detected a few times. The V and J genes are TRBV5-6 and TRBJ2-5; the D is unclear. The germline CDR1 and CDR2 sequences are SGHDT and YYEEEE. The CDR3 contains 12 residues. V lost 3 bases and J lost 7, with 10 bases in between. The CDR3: CASSSLDRTQYF. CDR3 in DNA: TGTGCCAGCAGCTCCCTTGATCGGACCCAGTACTTC.

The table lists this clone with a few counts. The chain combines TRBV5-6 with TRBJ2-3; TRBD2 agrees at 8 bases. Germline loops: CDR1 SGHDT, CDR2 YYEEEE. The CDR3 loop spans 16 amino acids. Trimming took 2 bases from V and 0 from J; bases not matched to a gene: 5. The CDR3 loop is CASSFGLATSTDTQYF. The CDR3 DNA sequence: TGTGCCAGCAGCTTTGGACTAGCTACTAGCACAGATACGCAGTATTTT.

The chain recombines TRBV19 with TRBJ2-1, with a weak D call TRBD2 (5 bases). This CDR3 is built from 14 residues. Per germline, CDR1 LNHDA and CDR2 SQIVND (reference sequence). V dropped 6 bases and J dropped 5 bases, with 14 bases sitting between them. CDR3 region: CASSFGGENNEQFF. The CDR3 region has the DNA TGTGCCAGTAGCTTCGGTGGGGAGAACAATGAGCAGTTCTTC.

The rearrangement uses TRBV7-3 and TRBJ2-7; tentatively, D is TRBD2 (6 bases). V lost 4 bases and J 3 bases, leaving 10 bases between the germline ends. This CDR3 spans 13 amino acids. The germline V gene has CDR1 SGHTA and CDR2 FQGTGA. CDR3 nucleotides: TGTGCCAGCAGCTATACGCGGGGCTACGAGCAGTACTTC. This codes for CASSYTRGYEQYF. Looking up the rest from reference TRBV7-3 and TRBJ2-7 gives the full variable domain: GAGVSQTPSNKVTEKGKYVELRCDPISGHTALYWYRQSLGQGPEFLIYFQGTGAADDSGLPNDRFFAVRPEGSVSTLKIQRTERGDSAVYLCASSYTRGYEQYFGPGTRLTVT.

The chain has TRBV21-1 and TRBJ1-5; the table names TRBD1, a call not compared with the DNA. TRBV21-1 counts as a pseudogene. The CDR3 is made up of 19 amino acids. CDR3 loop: CASSKAPAPGRVGNQPQHF. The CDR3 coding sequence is TGTGCCAGCAGCAAAGCCCCTGCTCCTGGCAGGGTTGGCAATCAGCCCCAGCATTTT.

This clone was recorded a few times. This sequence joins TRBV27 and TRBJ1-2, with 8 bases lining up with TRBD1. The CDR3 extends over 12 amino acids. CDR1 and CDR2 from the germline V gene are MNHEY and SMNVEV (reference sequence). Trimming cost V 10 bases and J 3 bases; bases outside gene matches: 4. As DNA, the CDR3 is TGTGCCACCGGACAGGGAGACTATGGCTACACCTTC. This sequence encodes CATGQGDYGYTF.

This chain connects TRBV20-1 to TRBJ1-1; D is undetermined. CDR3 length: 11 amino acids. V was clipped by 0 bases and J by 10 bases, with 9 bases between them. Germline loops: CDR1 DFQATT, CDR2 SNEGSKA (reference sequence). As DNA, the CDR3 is TGCAGTGCTAGAGATTACCCAAGAGCTTTCTTT. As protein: CSARDYPRAFF.

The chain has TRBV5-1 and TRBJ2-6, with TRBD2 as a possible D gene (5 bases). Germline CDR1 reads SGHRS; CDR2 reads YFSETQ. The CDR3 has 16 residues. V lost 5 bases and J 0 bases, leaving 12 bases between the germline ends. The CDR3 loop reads CASRAVLSSGANVLTF. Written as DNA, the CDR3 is TGCGCCAGCAGAGCGGTCCTTAGCTCTGGGGCCAACGTCCTGACTTTC. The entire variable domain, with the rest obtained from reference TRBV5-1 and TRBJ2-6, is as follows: KAGVTQTPRYLIKTRGQQVTLSCSPISGHRSVSWYQQTPGQGLQFLFEYFSETQRNKGNFPGRFSGRQFSNSRSEMNVSTLELGDSALYLCASRAVLSSGANVLTFGAGSRLTVL.

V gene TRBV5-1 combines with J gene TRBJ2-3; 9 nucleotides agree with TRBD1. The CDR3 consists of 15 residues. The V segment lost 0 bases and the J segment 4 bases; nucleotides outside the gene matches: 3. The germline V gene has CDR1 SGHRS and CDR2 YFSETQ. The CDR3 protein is CASSLETGGADTQYF. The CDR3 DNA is TGCGCCAGCAGCTTGGAAACAGGGGGCGCAGATACGCAGTATTTT. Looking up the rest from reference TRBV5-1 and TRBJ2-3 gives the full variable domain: KAGVTQTPRYLIKTRGQQVTLSCSPISGHRSVSWYQQTPGQGLQFLFEYFSETQRNKGNFPGRFSGRQFSNSRSEMNVSTLELGDSALYLCASSLETGGADTQYFGPGTRLTVL.

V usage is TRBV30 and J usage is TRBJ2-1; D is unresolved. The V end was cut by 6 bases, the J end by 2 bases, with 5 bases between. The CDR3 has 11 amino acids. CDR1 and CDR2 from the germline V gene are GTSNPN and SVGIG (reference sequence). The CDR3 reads CACGTYNEQFF. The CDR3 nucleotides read TGTGCCTGCGGTACCTACAATGAGCAGTTCTTC.

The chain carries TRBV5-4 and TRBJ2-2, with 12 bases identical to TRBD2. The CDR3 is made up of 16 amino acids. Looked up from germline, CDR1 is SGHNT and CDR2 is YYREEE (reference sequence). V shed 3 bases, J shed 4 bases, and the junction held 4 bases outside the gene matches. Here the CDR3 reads CASSSGTSGFTGELFF. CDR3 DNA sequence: TGTGCCAGCAGCTCCGGGACTAGCGGGTTCACCGGGGAGCTGTTTTTT.

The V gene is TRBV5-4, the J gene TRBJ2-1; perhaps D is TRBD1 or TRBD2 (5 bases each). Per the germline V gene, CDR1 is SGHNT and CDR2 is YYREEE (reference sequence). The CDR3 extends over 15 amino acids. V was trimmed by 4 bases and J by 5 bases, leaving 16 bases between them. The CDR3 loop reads CASSPGTDHNNEQFF. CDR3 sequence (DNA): TGTGCCAGCAGCCCCGGGACGGACCATAACAATGAGCAGTTCTTC.